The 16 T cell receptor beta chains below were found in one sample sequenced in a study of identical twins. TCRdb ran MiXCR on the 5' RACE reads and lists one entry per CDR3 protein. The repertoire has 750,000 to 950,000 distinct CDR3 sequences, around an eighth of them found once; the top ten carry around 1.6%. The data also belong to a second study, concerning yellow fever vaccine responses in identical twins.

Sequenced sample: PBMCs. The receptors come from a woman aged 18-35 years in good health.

The CDR3 is CASSERGADFYGEQFF. In DNA form, the CDR3 reads TGTGCCAGCAGTGAGAGGGGAGCGGATTTTTATGGTGAGCAGTTCTTC. V usage is TRBV2 and J usage is TRBJ2-1; either TRBD1 or TRBD2 may fit D (5 bases each). Trimming pared 3 bases from V and 9 bases from J, leaving 21 bases between. CDR3 length: 16 residues. Per the germline V gene, CDR1 is SNHLY and CDR2 is FYNNEI.

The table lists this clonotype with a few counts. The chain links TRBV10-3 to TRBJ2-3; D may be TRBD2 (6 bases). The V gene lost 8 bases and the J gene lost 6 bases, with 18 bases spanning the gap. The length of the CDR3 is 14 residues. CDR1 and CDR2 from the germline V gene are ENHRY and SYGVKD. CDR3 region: CAIGLALSRDTQYF. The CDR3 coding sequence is TGTGCCATCGGGCTAGCGCTATCAAGGGATACGCAGTATTTT.

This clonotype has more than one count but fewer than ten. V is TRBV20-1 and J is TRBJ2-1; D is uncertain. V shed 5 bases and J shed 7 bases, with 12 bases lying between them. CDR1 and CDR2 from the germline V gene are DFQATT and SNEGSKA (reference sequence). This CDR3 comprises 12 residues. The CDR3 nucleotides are TGCAGTGCTCCTGAACCTTTGAATGAGCAGTTCTTC. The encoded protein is CSAPEPLNEQFF.

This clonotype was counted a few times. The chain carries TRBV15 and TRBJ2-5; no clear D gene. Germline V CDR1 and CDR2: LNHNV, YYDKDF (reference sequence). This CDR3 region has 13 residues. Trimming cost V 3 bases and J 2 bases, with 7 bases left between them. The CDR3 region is CATSSGDQETQYF. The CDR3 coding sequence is TGTGCCACCAGCAGTGGGGATCAAGAGACCCAGTACTTC. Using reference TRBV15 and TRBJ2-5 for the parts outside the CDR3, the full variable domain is DAMVIQNPRYQVTQFGKPVTLSCSQTLNHNVMYWYQQKSSQAPKLLFHYYDKDFNNEADTPDNFQSRRPNTSFCFLDIRSPGLGDTAMYLCATSSGDQETQYFGPGTRLLVL.

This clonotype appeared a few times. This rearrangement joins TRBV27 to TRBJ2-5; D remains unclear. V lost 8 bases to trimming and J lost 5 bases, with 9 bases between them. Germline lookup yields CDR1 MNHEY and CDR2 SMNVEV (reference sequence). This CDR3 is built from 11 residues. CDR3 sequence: CASGMKETQYF. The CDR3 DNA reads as TGTGCCAGCGGGATGAAGGAGACCCAGTACTTC.

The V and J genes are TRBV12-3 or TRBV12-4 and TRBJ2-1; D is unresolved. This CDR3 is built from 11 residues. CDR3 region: CVIIRFNEQFF. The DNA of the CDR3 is TGTGTCATCATACGGTTTAATGAGCAGTTCTTC.

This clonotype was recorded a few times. CDR3 nucleotide sequence: TGTGCCAGCAGCCCAGAGACTAGCAGTCCGCAGTATTTT. It codes for CASSPETSSPQYF. The chain links TRBV7-2 to TRBJ2-3, with 7 bases fitting TRBD2. This CDR3 region has 13 residues. The V segment lost 5 bases and the J segment 10 bases; nucleotides outside the gene matches: 9. Germline-derived CDR1 and CDR2 are SGHTA and FQGNSA.

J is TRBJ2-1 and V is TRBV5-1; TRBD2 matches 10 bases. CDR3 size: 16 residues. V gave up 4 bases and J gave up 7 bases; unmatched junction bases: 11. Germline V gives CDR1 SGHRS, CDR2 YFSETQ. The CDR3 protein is CASSGWTSGPGNEQFF. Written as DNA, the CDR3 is TGCGCCAGCAGCGGATGGACTAGCGGTCCGGGAAATGAGCAGTTCTTC. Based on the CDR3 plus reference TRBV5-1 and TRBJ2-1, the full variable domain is KAGVTQTPRYLIKTRGQQVTLSCSPISGHRSVSWYQQTPGQGLQFLFEYFSETQRNKGNFPGRFSGRQFSNSRSEMNVSTLELGDSALYLCASSGWTSGPGNEQFFGPGTRLTVL.

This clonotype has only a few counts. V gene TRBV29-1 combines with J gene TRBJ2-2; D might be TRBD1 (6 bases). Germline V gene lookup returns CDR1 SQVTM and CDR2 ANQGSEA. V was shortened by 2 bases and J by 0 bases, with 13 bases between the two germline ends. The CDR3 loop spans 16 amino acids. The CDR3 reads CSVELQGRANTGELFF. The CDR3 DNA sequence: TGCAGCGTTGAATTGCAGGGGCGCGCGAACACCGGGGAGCTGTTTTTT.

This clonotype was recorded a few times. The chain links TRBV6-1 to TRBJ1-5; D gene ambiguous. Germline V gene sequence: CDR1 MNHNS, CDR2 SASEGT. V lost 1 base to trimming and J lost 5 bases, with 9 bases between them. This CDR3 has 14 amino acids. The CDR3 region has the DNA TGTGCCAGCAGTGAAGGGGTCCAGGATCAGCCCCAGCATTTT. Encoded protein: CASSEGVQDQPQHF.

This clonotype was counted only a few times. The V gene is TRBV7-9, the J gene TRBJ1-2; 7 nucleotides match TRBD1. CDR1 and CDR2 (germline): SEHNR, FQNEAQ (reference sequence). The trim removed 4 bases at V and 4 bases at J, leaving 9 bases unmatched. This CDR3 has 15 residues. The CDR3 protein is CASSSPDRSIYGYTF. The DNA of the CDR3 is TGTGCCAGCAGCTCTCCGGACAGGTCCATCTATGGCTACACCTTC.

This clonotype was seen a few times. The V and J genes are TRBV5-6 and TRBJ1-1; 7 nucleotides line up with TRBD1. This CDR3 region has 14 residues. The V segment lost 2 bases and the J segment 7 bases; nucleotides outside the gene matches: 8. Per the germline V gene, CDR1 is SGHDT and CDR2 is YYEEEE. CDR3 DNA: TGTGCCAGCAGCTTTGGGGGGACAGCTGTTGAAGCTTTCTTT. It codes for CASSFGGTAVEAFF. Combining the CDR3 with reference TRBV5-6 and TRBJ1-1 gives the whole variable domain DAGVTQSPTHLIKTRGQQVTLRCSPKSGHDTVSWYQQALGQGPQFIFQYYEEEERQRGNFPDRFSGHQFPNYSSELNVNALLLGDSALYLCASSFGGTAVEAFFGQGTRLTVV.

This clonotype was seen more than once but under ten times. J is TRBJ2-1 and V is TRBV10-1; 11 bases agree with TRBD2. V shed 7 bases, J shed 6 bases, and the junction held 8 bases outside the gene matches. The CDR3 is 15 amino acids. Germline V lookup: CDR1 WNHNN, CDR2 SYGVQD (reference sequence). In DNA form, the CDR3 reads TGCGCCAGCAATTCCGGGACTAGCGGCCTCAATGAGCAGTTCTTC. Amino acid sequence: CASNSGTSGLNEQFF.

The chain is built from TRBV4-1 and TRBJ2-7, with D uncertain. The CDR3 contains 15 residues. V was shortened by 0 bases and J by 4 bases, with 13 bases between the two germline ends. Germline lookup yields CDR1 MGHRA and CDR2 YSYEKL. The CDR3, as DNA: TGCGCCAGCAGCCAAGAAGGATCGCCGGGTTACGAGCAGTACTTC. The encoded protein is CASSQEGSPGYEQYF.

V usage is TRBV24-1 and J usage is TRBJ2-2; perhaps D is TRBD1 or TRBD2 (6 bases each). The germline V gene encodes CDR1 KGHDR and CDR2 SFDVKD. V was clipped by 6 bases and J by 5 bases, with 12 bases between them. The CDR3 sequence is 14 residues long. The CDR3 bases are TGTGCCACCAGTCGGGGGCGCGGTACCGGGGAGCTGTTTTTT. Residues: CATSRGRGTGELFF.

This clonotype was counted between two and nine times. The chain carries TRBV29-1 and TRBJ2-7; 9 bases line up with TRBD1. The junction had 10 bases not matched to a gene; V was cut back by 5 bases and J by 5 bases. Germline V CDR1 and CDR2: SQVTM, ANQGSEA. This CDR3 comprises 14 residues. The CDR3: CSVSTGTGYHEQYF. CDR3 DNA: TGCAGCGTTTCGACCGGGACAGGGTACCACGAGCAGTACTTC.